The rows below give T cell receptor beta chains drawn from one sample of a study of blood T cell repertoires in COVID-19. Clones were sequenced by immunoSEQ multiplex PCR, and TCRdb holds only the in-frame ones, with some missing. Of about 120,000 clones detected, about 78% appear once; the ten largest clones hold approximately 2.5%. Sequenced sample: peripheral blood. These receptors were obtained from a man between 65 and 80 years old with acute or convalescent COVID-19. Both conserved end residues are part of each CDR3. A D gene is named only where the DNA matches it firmly. For some rows the clone size is stated as once, few or many, or as a class when expanded; others skip it.

J: TRBJ2-5; D: TRBD1; V: TRBV5-1; size: .; CDR3: CASRIRPGQQETQYF; DNA: TGCGCCAGCAGGATTAGACCGGGACAGCAAGAGACCCAGTACTTC
J: TRBJ2-7; D: TRBD1; V: TRBV5-1; size: .; CDR3: CASSKGTGRGEQYF; DNA: TGCGCCAGCAGCAAAGGGACAGGGCGAGGGGAGCAGTACTTC
J: TRBJ1-3; D: .; V: TRBV19; size: .; CDR3: CASTIVTSGNTIYF; DNA: TGTGCCAGTACCATAGTAACCTCCGGAAACACCATATATTTT
J: TRBJ2-1; D: .; V: TRBV5-4; size: .; CDR3: CASSQVWGAYNEQFF; DNA: TGTGCCAGCTCGCAGGTGTGGGGAGCCTACAATGAGCAGTTCTTC
J: TRBJ1-2; D: .; V: TRBV5-1; size: few; CDR3: CASSSSFGALYGYTF; DNA: TGCGCCAGCAGCTCCTCTTTTGGGGCTCTCTATGGCTACACCTTC
J: TRBJ1-5; D: TRBD1; V: TRBV4-1; size: .; CDR3: CASSQLPGQGHQPQHF; DNA: TGCGCCAGCAGCCAATTGCCGGGACAGGGACATCAGCCCCAGCATTTT
J: TRBJ1-3; D: .; V: TRBV6-6; size: .; CDR3: CASRPQLGLSGNTIYF; DNA: TGTGCCAGCAGGCCACAGCTCGGCCTCTCTGGAAACACCATATATTTT
J: TRBJ2-3; D: .; V: TRBV9; size: .; CDR3: CASSEGGHSTDTQYF; DNA: TGTGCCAGCAGTGAAGGGGGTCATAGCACAGATACGCAGTATTTT
J: TRBJ1-2; D: TRBD1; V: TRBV24-1; size: .; CDR3: CATSERQGGDYGYTF; DNA: TGTGCCACCAGTGAACGACAGGGGGGGGACTATGGCTACACCTTC
J: TRBJ2-3; D: TRBD2; V: TRBV19; size: .; CDR3: CASSMRRGSRTDTQYF; DNA: TGTGCCAGTAGTATGCGGCGGGGGTCACGCACAGATACGCAGTATTTT
J: TRBJ1-5; D: TRBD1; V: TRBV19; size: few; CDR3: CASSTGTGGSEPQHF; DNA: TGTGCCAGTAGTACGGGGACAGGGGGCTCGGAGCCCCAGCATTTT
J: TRBJ2-7; D: .; V: TRBV11-3; size: few; CDR3: CASSSGTYEQYF; DNA: TGTGCCAGCAGCTCCGGGACCTACGAGCAGTACTTC
J: TRBJ2-3; D: TRBD2; V: TRBV7-2; size: .; CDR3: CASSRLGRGNTQYF; DNA: TGTGCCAGCAGCCGTCTGGGGCGGGGGAATACGCAGTATTTT
J: TRBJ1-2; D: .; V: TRBV12-5; size: .; CDR3: CASGLVPPGGYTF; DNA: TGTGCTAGTGGTTTGGTACCCCCCGGTGGCTACACCTTC
J: TRBJ2-5; D: .; V: TRBV3-1/TRBV3-2; size: .; CDR3: CASSQDLGADKYQETQYF; DNA: TGTGCCAGCAGCCAAGACCTGGGGGCGGATAAGTACCAAGAGACCCAGTACTTC
J: TRBJ1-6; D: TRBD1; V: TRBV27; size: .; CDR3: CASSFEGARNSPLHF; DNA: TGTGCCAGCAGTTTTGAGGGGGCGAGGAATTCACCCCTCCACTTT
J: TRBJ2-1; D: TRBD2; V: TRBV18; size: .; CDR3: CASLAGENNEQFF; DNA: TGTGCCTCACTAGCGGGGGAAAACAATGAGCAGTTCTTC
J: TRBJ2-5; D: .; V: TRBV14; size: .; CDR3: CASSQALEETQYF; DNA: TGTGCCAGCAGCCAAGCCCTAGAAGAGACCCAGTACTTC
J: TRBJ2-7; D: TRBD2; V: TRBV6-5; size: .; CDR3: CASRRTSGGIYEQYF; DNA: TGTGCCAGCAGAAGAACTAGCGGGGGGATTTACGAGCAGTACTTC
J: TRBJ1-1; D: TRBD1; V: TRBV2; size: .; CDR3: CASRRGPENTEAFF; DNA: TGTGCCAGCAGAAGGGGGCCTGAGAACACTGAAGCTTTCTTT
J: TRBJ2-1; D: .; V: TRBV12-5; size: .; CDR3: CASGLFGASNEQFF; DNA: TGTGCTAGTGGTTTGTTTGGGGCGAGCAATGAGCAGTTCTTC
J: TRBJ2-7; D: TRBD2; V: TRBV9; size: .; CDR3: CASSVLAGGSFYEQYF; DNA: TGTGCCAGCAGCGTTCTAGCGGGGGGCTCCTTCTACGAGCAGTACTTC
J: TRBJ2-1; D: TRBD2; V: TRBV5-1; size: .; CDR3: CASSSTGTSVPEQFF; DNA: TGCGCCAGCAGTTCTACCGGGACTAGCGTTCCTGAGCAGTTCTTC
J: TRBJ1-5; D: TRBD1; V: TRBV12-5; size: .; CDR3: CASGTGESQPQHF; DNA: TGTGCTAGTGGAACAGGGGAAAGTCAGCCCCAGCATTTT
J: TRBJ2-1; D: TRBD2; V: TRBV4-2; size: .; CDR3: CASSQGGSGTSGGYDYNEQFF; DNA: TGTGCCAGCAGCCAGGGAGGCTCCGGGACTAGCGGGGGGTACGACTACAATGAGCAGTTCTTC
J: TRBJ2-3; D: .; V: TRBV6-5; size: .; CDR3: CASSQSASTDTQYF; DNA: TGTGCCAGCAGTCAGAGCGCTAGCACAGATACGCAGTATTTT
J: TRBJ2-5; D: TRBD1; V: TRBV12-3/TRBV12-4; size: few; CDR3: CASRMTGGATQYF; DNA: TGTGCCAGCAGGATGACAGGGGGGGCGACCCAGTACTTC
J: TRBJ2-5; D: .; V: TRBV5-1; size: .; CDR3: CASSVNRVQGETQYF; DNA: TGCGCCAGCAGCGTAAACCGGGTCCAGGGAGAGACCCAGTACTTC
J: TRBJ1-1; D: .; V: TRBV4-3; size: few; CDR3: CASSQAFYRNTEAFF; DNA: TGCGCCAGCAGCCAAGCCTTTTACAGAAACACTGAAGCTTTCTTT
J: TRBJ2-5; D: .; V: TRBV27; size: .; CDR3: CASSFVGHDRETQYF; DNA: TGTGCCAGCAGTTTTGTCGGACACGACAGAGAGACCCAGTACTTC
J: TRBJ1-1; D: .; V: TRBV3-1/TRBV3-2; size: few; CDR3: CASSRLPRGNTEAFF; DNA: TGTGCCAGCAGCCGTCTGCCCAGGGGCAACACTGAAGCTTTCTTT
J: TRBJ1-1; D: .; V: TRBV5-1; size: .; CDR3: CASSLEITANTEAFF; DNA: TGCGCCAGCAGCTTAGAAATAACAGCCAACACTGAAGCTTTCTTT
J: TRBJ2-2; D: TRBD2; V: TRBV7-2; size: once; CDR3: CASSPGVAGPPGELFF; DNA: TGTGCCAGCAGCCCTGGGGTAGCGGGGCCCCCCGGGGAGCTGTTTTTT
J: TRBJ1-2; D: .; V: TRBV3-1/TRBV3-2; size: .; CDR3: CASSTQGTYGYTF; DNA: TGTGCCAGCAGCACTCAGGGGACCTATGGCTACACCTTC
J: TRBJ1-4; D: .; V: TRBV5-6; size: few; CDR3: CASSKAAKSEKLFF; DNA: TGTGCCAGCAGCAAAGCGGCTAAGAGTGAAAAACTGTTTTTT
J: TRBJ1-2; D: TRBD1; V: TRBV12-3/TRBV12-4; size: .; CDR3: CASSQGQFYGYTF; DNA: TGTGCCAGCAGCCAGGGACAGTTCTATGGCTACACCTTC
J: TRBJ2-1; D: .; V: TRBV14; size: once; CDR3: CASSQVMGASYNEQFF; DNA: TGTGCCAGCAGCCAAGTGATGGGGGCTTCCTACAATGAGCAGTTCTTC
J: TRBJ1-6; D: TRBD1; V: TRBV11-3; size: once; CDR3: CASSRDAGQGNSPLHF; DNA: TGTGCCAGCAGCCGGGACGCGGGACAGGGGAACTCACCCCTCCACTTT
J: TRBJ2-1; D: TRBD2; V: TRBV2; size: .; CDR3: CASSGSGGRQFF; DNA: TGTGCCAGCAGTGGGAGCGGGGGTCGACAGTTCTTC